This T cell receptor beta chain was found in a study of blood T cell repertoires in COVID-19. Study-wide background: Acute-phase and convalescent COVID-19 samples originated in the United States, Italy and Spain. T cells, B-cell-depleted T cells, or PBMCs supplied cDNA or gDNA.

As processed by the authors: Reference gene primers were amplified, and this amplification served to estimate nucleated cell counts. Some clones are missing from TCRdb's copy, which holds only in-frame ones; the method was immunoSEQ multiplex PCR. The DNA gave D and trimming, while V, J and clone size come from that table. The repertoire holds roughly 55,000 clones, 60% to 85% seen once, with approximately 3% in the top ten. Germline V gives CDR1 MGHRA, CDR2 YSYEKL. Trimming took 5 bases from V and 5 from J; bases not matched to a gene: 19. The CDR3 consists of 18 residues. This clonotype originated in a man in his sixties with acute or convalescent COVID-19. V usage is TRBV4-1 and J usage is TRBJ2-7, with TRBD1 matching over 9 bases. Sequenced: peripheral blood. The CDR3: CASSNLYGDRELFHEQYF. CDR3 sequence (DNA): TGCGCCAGCAGCAACCTGTACGGGGACAGGGAATTGTTCCACGAGCAGTACTTC.